This T cell receptor (beta chain) was captured by sequencing in a study of cytotoxic CD8 clonotypes in ibrutinib-treated CLL. Study overall: Averaging across samples gave roughly 230,000 productive templates and about 94,000 productive rearrangements.

Study results and caveats: Sampling time points were not equivalent between sustained-remission and progressing patients.

Per germline, CDR1 LNHDA and CDR2 SQIVND (reference sequence). The CDR3 has 12 residues. V lost 3 bases, J lost 0 bases, and 2 bases lay in between. Details on this clone: Its antigen is as yet unknown. Additional DNA sequences in this sample encode the identical CDR3.

Here immunoSEQ multiplex PCR was the method, and the copy in TCRdb shows in-frame clones only, minus some. The data contain around 310,000 clones, 80% of them singletons. This specimen was PBMCs, taken before ibrutinib treatment. The source is a human donor with chronic lymphocytic leukemia. This chain connects TRBV19 to TRBJ1-1; D remains unclear. The CDR3 spells CASSIVNTEAFF. As DNA, the CDR3 is TGTGCCAGTAGTATTGTGAACACTGAAGCTTTCTTT.